This TCR beta chain was identified in a study of vaccination and CD4 T cells after COVID-19. Turning to the study itself: Following dose two, a median approximately 74 days (range 14 to 241) passed before post-vaccine samples were taken. Cellular stimulation was performed using overlapping spike peptides derived from SARS-CoV-2, HCoV-NL63, HCoV-OC43 and HCoV-229E.

Germline loops: CDR1 MNHNS, CDR2 SASEGT. The V end lost 8 bases, the J end lost 2 bases, and 10 bases lay between the germline ends. There are 13 residues in the CDR3. Worth noting for this clonotype: Its antigen remains unknown.

Treatment described: roughly 10-day PBMC culture with coronavirus spike peptide pools or control peptides (ViraFEST assay). The Oncomine TCR Beta short-read assay was applied to DNA of cultured CD4+ T cells. TCRdb re-derived calls from the PCR reads in MiXCR, one entry per CDR3 protein. The sample carries 20,000 to 25,000 distinct CDR3 sequences, about 59% recorded once. This TCR was sampled from a human donor who received a COVID-19 vaccine. The source material was CD4+ T cells from blood, cultured in vitro, sampled before SARS-CoV-2 vaccination. V gene TRBV6-1 combines with J gene TRBJ1-3, with a possible D match to TRBD1 (6 bases). CDR3 sequence reads: CASGSGAGNTIYF. Written as DNA, the CDR3 is TGTGCCAGCGGATCAGGGGCTGGAAACACCATATATTTT.